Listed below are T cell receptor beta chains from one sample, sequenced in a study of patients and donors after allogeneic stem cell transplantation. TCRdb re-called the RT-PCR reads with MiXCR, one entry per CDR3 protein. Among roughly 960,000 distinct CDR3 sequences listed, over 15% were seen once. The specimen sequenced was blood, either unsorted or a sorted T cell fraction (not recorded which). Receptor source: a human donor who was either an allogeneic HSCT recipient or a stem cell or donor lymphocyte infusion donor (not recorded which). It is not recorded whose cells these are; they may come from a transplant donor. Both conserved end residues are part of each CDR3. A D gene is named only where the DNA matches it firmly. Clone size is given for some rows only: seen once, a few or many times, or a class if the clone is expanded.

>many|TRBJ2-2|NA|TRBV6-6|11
TGTGCCAGCAGAAAGTCCGGGGAGCTGTTTTTT
CASRKSGELFF
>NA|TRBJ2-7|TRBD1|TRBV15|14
TGTGCCACCAGCAGGGACAGGGGGCTGAGGGAGCAGTACTTC
CATSRDRGLREQYF
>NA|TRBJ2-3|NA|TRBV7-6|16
TGTGCCAGCAGCTATACGAGACAGCTCCCCACAGATACGCAGTATTTT
CASSYTRQLPTDTQYF
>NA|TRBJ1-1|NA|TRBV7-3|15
TGTGCCAGCAGCTTCGACGGCCCGAGGTACACTGAAGCTTTCTTT
CASSFDGPRYTEAFF
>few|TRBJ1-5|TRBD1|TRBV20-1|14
TGCAGTGCTAGAGCCGGGACAGGCAATCAGCCCCAGCATTTT
CSARAGTGNQPQHF
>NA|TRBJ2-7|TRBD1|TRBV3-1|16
TGTGCCAGCAGCCAGCCCGGGACAGTGAGCTCCTACGAGCAGTACTTC
CASSQPGTVSSYEQYF
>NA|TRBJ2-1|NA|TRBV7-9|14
TGTGCCAGCAGCGGGGGGTCCATTTACAATGAGCAGTTCTTC
CASSGGSIYNEQFF
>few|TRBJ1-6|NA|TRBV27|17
TGTGCCAGCAGTTCCCTGATCGGACAGTGGCGATTTTCACCCCTCCACTTT
CASSSLIGQWRFSPLHF
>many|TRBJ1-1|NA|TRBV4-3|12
TGCGCCAGCAGCCACGCTACAGGCCTAGCTTTCTTT
CASSHATGLAFF
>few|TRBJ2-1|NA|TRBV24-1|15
TGTGCCACCAGTGATTTGCAGACTGCAAGCAATGAGCAGTTCTTC
CATSDLQTASNEQFF
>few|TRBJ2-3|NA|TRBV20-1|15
TGCAGTGCTAGAAAGATAGCGACTAGCACAGATACGCAGTATTTT
CSARKIATSTDTQYF
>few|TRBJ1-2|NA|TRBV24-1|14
TGTGCCGCCCGAAGGACGACGACGATGTATGGCTACACCTTC
CAARRTTTMYGYTF